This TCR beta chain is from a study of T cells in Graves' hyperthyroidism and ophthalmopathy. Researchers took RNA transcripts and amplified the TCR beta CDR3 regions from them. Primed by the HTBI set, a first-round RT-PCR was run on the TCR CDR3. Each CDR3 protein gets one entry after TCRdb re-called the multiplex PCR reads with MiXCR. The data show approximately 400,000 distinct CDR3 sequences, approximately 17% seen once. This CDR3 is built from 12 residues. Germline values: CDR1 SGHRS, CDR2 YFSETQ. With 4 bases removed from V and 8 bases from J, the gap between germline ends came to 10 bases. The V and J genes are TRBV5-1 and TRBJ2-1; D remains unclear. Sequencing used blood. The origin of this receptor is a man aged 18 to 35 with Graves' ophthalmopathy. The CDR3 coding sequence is TGCGCCAGCAGCCCCTTTTCTCATGAGCAGTTCTTC. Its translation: CASSPFSHEQFF.